These T cell receptor beta chains were read from a single sample in a study of vaccination and CD4 T cells after COVID-19. TCRdb reprocessed the PCR reads via MiXCR and lists one record per CDR3 protein. This sample has approximately 30,000 distinct CDR3 sequences; 45% to 60% occur once, and the top ten carry roughly 5%. Sequences were derived from CD4+ T cells from blood, sampled about 7 months after SARS-CoV-2 vaccination. The receptor source for this set is a human donor who had recovered from COVID-19. Both conserved end residues are part of each CDR3. Each record gives: clone size, V gene, J gene, D gene, CDR3 DNA, CDR3 protein. D genes are given only for firm matches. Where a row states a size, it is once, few, many or the class of an expanded clone; other rows omit it.

abundance: .
v_gene: TRBV28
j_gene: TRBJ2-2
d_gene: TRBD2
CDR3nt: TGTGCCAGCAGTTCCGATCTTTGGTCTAGCGGGAGGGGATTAGGGACCGGGGAGCTGTTTTTT
CDR3aa: CASSSDLWSSGRGLGTGELFF

abundance: .
v_gene: TRBV25-1
j_gene: TRBJ2-1
d_gene: .
CDR3nt: TGTGCCAGCAGTGAATATTCAGGCTCCTACAATGAGCAGTTCTTC
CDR3aa: CASSEYSGSYNEQFF

abundance: .
v_gene: TRBV2
j_gene: TRBJ2-7
d_gene: .
CDR3nt: TGTGCCAGCCAGCGCTCCCTGCCCGGCGAGCAGTACTTC
CDR3aa: CASQRSLPGEQYF

abundance: .
v_gene: TRBV28
j_gene: TRBJ1-5
d_gene: TRBD1
CDR3nt: TGTGCCAGCAGGGTGACAGGGAATAGCAATCAGCCCCAGCATTTT
CDR3aa: CASRVTGNSNQPQHF

abundance: few
v_gene: TRBV2
j_gene: TRBJ2-1
d_gene: TRBD2
CDR3nt: TGTGCCAGCAGTGAGTTGGCTAGCGGGAGATATGAGCAGTTCTTC
CDR3aa: CASSELASGRYEQFF

abundance: .
v_gene: TRBV10-3
j_gene: TRBJ2-5
d_gene: .
CDR3nt: TGTGCCATCAGTGCGGGGGCAGGGTTGGGGAAAGAGACCCAGTACTTC
CDR3aa: CAISAGAGLGKETQYF

abundance: .
v_gene: TRBV6-1
j_gene: TRBJ2-3
d_gene: .
CDR3nt: TGTGCCAGCTCGCCTCAAAGAGGAGATACGCAGTATTTT
CDR3aa: CASSPQRGDTQYF

abundance: .
v_gene: TRBV15
j_gene: TRBJ1-6
d_gene: TRBD1
CDR3nt: TGTGCCACCAGCCTCAGACCTCGGGACAGCAATTCACCCCTCCACTTT
CDR3aa: CATSLRPRDSNSPLHF

abundance: once
v_gene: TRBV7-9
j_gene: TRBJ2-2
d_gene: .
CDR3nt: TGTGCCAGCAGCTTTTCCAGCGGGAACACCGGGGAGCTGTTTTTT
CDR3aa: CASSFSSGNTGELFF

abundance: .
v_gene: TRBV2
j_gene: TRBJ2-1
d_gene: .
CDR3nt: TGTGCCAGCAGTACAGGTTCCTACAATGAGCAGTTCTTC
CDR3aa: CASSTGSYNEQFF

abundance: .
v_gene: TRBV28
j_gene: TRBJ2-7
d_gene: .
CDR3nt: TGTGCCAGCAGTTTTAAATACGGGACGGGCTCCTACGAGCAGTACTTC
CDR3aa: CASSFKYGTGSYEQYF

abundance: .
v_gene: TRBV6-1
j_gene: TRBJ2-3
d_gene: TRBD1
CDR3nt: TGTGCCAGCAGCCCGGGACAGGGGGCGCGATATACGCAGTATTTT
CDR3aa: CASSPGQGARYTQYF

abundance: .
v_gene: TRBV6-2/TRBV6-3
j_gene: TRBJ2-7
d_gene: .
CDR3nt: TGTGCCAGCAGGAAGGGGTTGGGGGCCTACGAGCAGTACTTC
CDR3aa: CASRKGLGAYEQYF

abundance: .
v_gene: TRBV29-1
j_gene: TRBJ2-3
d_gene: TRBD2
CDR3nt: TGCAGCGTGCGCCGACTAGCGGGAGGTCCAGATACGCAGTATTTT
CDR3aa: CSVRRLAGGPDTQYF

abundance: .
v_gene: TRBV14
j_gene: TRBJ2-1
d_gene: .
CDR3nt: TGTGCCAGCAGCCAAGGGGCCGGCAATGAGCAGTTCTTC
CDR3aa: CASSQGAGNEQFF

abundance: .
v_gene: TRBV7-2
j_gene: TRBJ2-7
d_gene: .
CDR3nt: TGTGCCAGCAGCTTAGCGTCCGGGGGATTTCCTTACGAGCAGTACTTC
CDR3aa: CASSLASGGFPYEQYF

abundance: once
v_gene: TRBV6-5
j_gene: TRBJ1-6
d_gene: .
CDR3nt: TGTGCCAGCAGTTACGTGAGCCAGGGCGGTTCACCCCTCCACTTT
CDR3aa: CASSYVSQGGSPLHF

abundance: few
v_gene: TRBV19
j_gene: TRBJ1-6
d_gene: TRBD1
CDR3nt: TGTGCCAGTAGTATCGGTTGGGGACAGGGGAATTCACCCCTCCACTTT
CDR3aa: CASSIGWGQGNSPLHF

abundance: .
v_gene: TRBV7-9
j_gene: TRBJ2-2
d_gene: .
CDR3nt: TGTGCCAGCAGCTTCGAGAACACCGGGGAGCTGTTTTTT
CDR3aa: CASSFENTGELFF

abundance: .
v_gene: TRBV19
j_gene: TRBJ1-5
d_gene: TRBD1
CDR3nt: TGTGCCAGTAGTATGGACAGGGGGAGCAATCAGCCCCAGCATTTT
CDR3aa: CASSMDRGSNQPQHF

abundance: .
v_gene: TRBV21-1
j_gene: TRBJ2-5
d_gene: .
CDR3nt: TGTGCCAGCAGCAATTTGGAGACCCAGTACTTC
CDR3aa: CASSNLETQYF

abundance: .
v_gene: TRBV6-1
j_gene: TRBJ2-7
d_gene: .
CDR3nt: TGTGCCAGCAGTGAGGCACTAGCCAGCCACGAGCAGTACTTC
CDR3aa: CASSEALASHEQYF

abundance: .
v_gene: TRBV28
j_gene: TRBJ1-5
d_gene: TRBD1
CDR3nt: TGTGCCAGCAGTTTACGCAGGGGGCGCAATCAGCCCCAGCATTTT
CDR3aa: CASSLRRGRNQPQHF

abundance: few
v_gene: TRBV23-1
j_gene: TRBJ1-1
d_gene: TRBD1
CDR3nt: TGCGCCAGCAGTCAAACGACAGGGGTGACTGAAGCTTTCTTT
CDR3aa: CASSQTTGVTEAFF

abundance: .
v_gene: TRBV11-2
j_gene: TRBJ2-1
d_gene: TRBD2
CDR3nt: TGTGCCAGCAGCCGAGCGGGAGCCTACAATGAGCAGTTCTTC
CDR3aa: CASSRAGAYNEQFF

abundance: few
v_gene: TRBV7-8
j_gene: TRBJ2-3
d_gene: .
CDR3nt: TGTGCCAGCAGCCCCCCCGGGGGTTCATACACAGATACGCAGTATTTT
CDR3aa: CASSPPGGSYTDTQYF

abundance: .
v_gene: TRBV15
j_gene: TRBJ2-1
d_gene: TRBD2
CDR3nt: TGTGCCACCAGCAGGCAGACTAGCGGGGAGGGCAATGAGCAGTTCTTC
CDR3aa: CATSRQTSGEGNEQFF

abundance: .
v_gene: TRBV20-1
j_gene: TRBJ2-2
d_gene: .
CDR3nt: TGCAGTGCCCCCGGGACCGCCGGCGGGGAGCTGTTTTTT
CDR3aa: CSAPGTAGGELFF

abundance: once
v_gene: TRBV7-6
j_gene: TRBJ2-7
d_gene: .
CDR3nt: TGTGCCAGCAGCCGATCACAGGGCAGCGAGCAGTACTTC
CDR3aa: CASSRSQGSEQYF

abundance: .
v_gene: TRBV6-2/TRBV6-3
j_gene: TRBJ2-5
d_gene: TRBD1
CDR3nt: TGTGCCAGCAGTACCCGACAGGGAGCTTCAGAGACCCAGTACTTC
CDR3aa: CASSTRQGASETQYF

abundance: .
v_gene: TRBV6-2/TRBV6-3
j_gene: TRBJ2-3
d_gene: .
CDR3nt: TGTGCCAGCGCGAGGTCCTCCACAGATACGCAGTATTTT
CDR3aa: CASARSSTDTQYF

abundance: .
v_gene: TRBV7-3
j_gene: TRBJ2-1
d_gene: .
CDR3nt: TGTGCCAGCAGCAGGTCCCCGGGCAATGAGCAGTTCTTC
CDR3aa: CASSRSPGNEQFF

abundance: few
v_gene: TRBV28
j_gene: TRBJ1-5
d_gene: TRBD1
CDR3nt: TGTGCCAGCAGTTTCGTCCAGGACAGGGTACAGCCCCAGCATTTT
CDR3aa: CASSFVQDRVQPQHF

abundance: once
v_gene: TRBV5-4
j_gene: TRBJ2-4
d_gene: TRBD2
CDR3nt: TGTGCCAGCAGCCCAGAGGCTAGCGGGAGCTCGAGGTACTTC
CDR3aa: CASSPEASGSSRYF

abundance: .
v_gene: TRBV11-2
j_gene: TRBJ2-7
d_gene: .
CDR3nt: TGTGCCAGCAGCTTAGTAGCTGGCCCCTACGAGCAGTACTTC
CDR3aa: CASSLVAGPYEQYF

abundance: few
v_gene: TRBV19
j_gene: TRBJ2-2
d_gene: .
CDR3nt: TGTGCCAGTAGTATATCCCTGTGGGCCGGGGAGCTGTTTTTT
CDR3aa: CASSISLWAGELFF

abundance: .
v_gene: TRBV12-5
j_gene: TRBJ1-1
d_gene: .
CDR3nt: TGTGCTAGTGGTTTGGGGTTGGCTGAAGCTTTCTTT
CDR3aa: CASGLGLAEAFF

abundance: .
v_gene: TRBV6-5
j_gene: TRBJ2-6
d_gene: .
CDR3nt: TGTGCCAGCAGTTCTGCCCCCCTCTCTGGGGCCAACGTCCTGACTTTC
CDR3aa: CASSSAPLSGANVLTF

abundance: few
v_gene: TRBV12-3/TRBV12-4
j_gene: TRBJ1-1
d_gene: .
CDR3nt: TGTGCCAGCACCTTGGGGGGGTCGACTGAAGCTTTCTTT
CDR3aa: CASTLGGSTEAFF

abundance: once
v_gene: TRBV2
j_gene: TRBJ2-5
d_gene: TRBD1
CDR3nt: TGTGCCAGCAGCGGGACAGGGGGCCGTGGGACCCAGTACTTC
CDR3aa: CASSGTGGRGTQYF

abundance: .
v_gene: TRBV5-8
j_gene: TRBJ1-5
d_gene: TRBD1
CDR3nt: TGTGCCAGCAGCGAAGGGGACAGGGTACAGCCCCAGCATTTT
CDR3aa: CASSEGDRVQPQHF